A selection of T cell receptor beta chains follows, all from one sample in a study of spatial heterogeneity in lung cancer. Each CDR3 protein is one row after TCRdb ran MiXCR on the 5' RACE reads. This table has 20,000 or so distinct CDR3 sequences, about 3% appearing once. The sequences come from PBMCs, collected at surgery. Receptors were obtained from a female donor with early-stage non-small cell lung cancer. The CDR3 runs from the conserved cysteine through the conserved F or W. Fields, in order: J gene, CDR3 length, V gene, clone size, CDR3 protein. Only part of the rows carry a size: once, few, many, or a class if the clone is expanded.

j_gene: TRBJ2-1
len: 15
v_gene: TRBV5-5
abundance: many
CDR3aa: CASSWGTGPYNEQFF

j_gene: TRBJ1-5
len: 14
v_gene: TRBV28
abundance: few
CDR3aa: CASRGTGYNQPQHF

j_gene: TRBJ2-1
len: 15
v_gene: TRBV9
abundance: medium-sized
CDR3aa: CASSSRWAGDNEQFF

j_gene: TRBJ2-3
len: 15
v_gene: TRBV4-1
abundance: many
CDR3aa: CASSQVASEGDTQYF

j_gene: TRBJ2-2
len: 11
v_gene: TRBV2
abundance: many
CDR3aa: CASIESGELFF

j_gene: TRBJ1-5
len: 14
v_gene: TRBV12-3/TRBV12-4
abundance: many
CDR3aa: CASVGTGSGQPQHF

j_gene: TRBJ2-3
len: 16
v_gene: TRBV5-1
abundance: many
CDR3aa: CASSPRLATSTDTQYF

j_gene: TRBJ2-1
len: 15
v_gene: TRBV9
abundance: many
CDR3aa: CASSLSGAEYNEQFF

j_gene: TRBJ2-3
len: 14
v_gene: TRBV12-3/TRBV12-4
abundance: many
CDR3aa: CASSLDGTTYTQYF

j_gene: TRBJ1-5
len: 14
v_gene: TRBV27
abundance: many
CDR3aa: CASSLKDSNQPQHF

j_gene: TRBJ2-7
len: 15
v_gene: TRBV12-3/TRBV12-4
abundance: many
CDR3aa: CASSYGRGRTYEQYF

j_gene: TRBJ2-1
len: 14
v_gene: TRBV6-2/TRBV6-3
abundance: many
CDR3aa: CASTDRRSYNEQFF

j_gene: TRBJ2-7
len: 13
v_gene: TRBV27
abundance: many
CDR3aa: CASSTSLSSEQYF

j_gene: TRBJ2-1
len: 14
v_gene: TRBV9
abundance: many
CDR3aa: CASEGTSGSSKQFF

j_gene: TRBJ1-2
len: 13
v_gene: TRBV5-4
abundance: few
CDR3aa: CASSLAKGFGYTF

j_gene: TRBJ2-2
len: 11
v_gene: TRBV19
abundance: many
CDR3aa: CASSISGELFF

j_gene: TRBJ1-1
len: 10
v_gene: TRBV30
abundance: many
CDR3aa: CAWKITEAFF

j_gene: TRBJ2-1
len: 18
v_gene: TRBV9
abundance: many
CDR3aa: CASSAELAGAPPYNEQFF

j_gene: TRBJ2-5
len: 15
v_gene: TRBV7-3
abundance: many
CDR3aa: CASSLGTGGDETQYF

j_gene: TRBJ2-7
len: 15
v_gene: TRBV27
abundance: NA
CDR3aa: CASSYTGTYVYEQYF

j_gene: TRBJ2-7
len: 16
v_gene: TRBV3-1
abundance: many
CDR3aa: CASSQDWLAGSYEQYF

j_gene: TRBJ2-6
len: 16
v_gene: TRBV7-2
abundance: many
CDR3aa: CASSLVANSGANVLTF

j_gene: TRBJ1-2
len: 14
v_gene: TRBV27
abundance: many
CDR3aa: CASSLAGQGVGYTF

j_gene: TRBJ2-1
len: 14
v_gene: TRBV20-1
abundance: many
CDR3aa: CSAEGGTNYNEQFF

j_gene: TRBJ2-3
len: 16
v_gene: TRBV11-2
abundance: many
CDR3aa: CASSSFSGPGRDTQYF

j_gene: TRBJ2-7
len: 16
v_gene: TRBV19
abundance: NA
CDR3aa: CASSPNPTGATYEQYF

j_gene: TRBJ2-1
len: 15
v_gene: TRBV15
abundance: many
CDR3aa: CATSRETPDDNEQFF

j_gene: TRBJ2-4
len: 13
v_gene: TRBV5-1
abundance: many
CDR3aa: CASHGTGENIQYF

j_gene: TRBJ1-1
len: 14
v_gene: TRBV6-5
abundance: many
CDR3aa: CASRLGQGNTEAFF

j_gene: TRBJ2-3
len: 14
v_gene: TRBV5-1
abundance: many
CDR3aa: CASSTALNGDTQYF

j_gene: TRBJ2-7
len: 15
v_gene: TRBV9
abundance: NA
CDR3aa: CASSPERQGGYEQYF

j_gene: TRBJ2-5
len: 15
v_gene: TRBV28
abundance: many
CDR3aa: CASSVGTGGLETQYF

j_gene: TRBJ2-7
len: 13
v_gene: TRBV15
abundance: many
CDR3aa: CATRASGSPEQYF

j_gene: TRBJ2-5
len: 11
v_gene: TRBV2
abundance: many
CDR3aa: CASGTSDTQYF

j_gene: TRBJ1-1
len: 14
v_gene: TRBV20-1
abundance: many
CDR3aa: CSARERGGGTEAFF

j_gene: TRBJ2-5
len: 14
v_gene: TRBV5-1
abundance: many
CDR3aa: CASSVGTAQETQYF

j_gene: TRBJ1-1
len: 14
v_gene: TRBV12-3/TRBV12-4
abundance: NA
CDR3aa: CASSLGTVNTEAFF

j_gene: TRBJ2-7
len: 15
v_gene: TRBV7-2
abundance: many
CDR3aa: CASSLVAQSNYEQYF

j_gene: TRBJ2-7
len: 15
v_gene: TRBV7-9
abundance: many
CDR3aa: CASSFHGQLSYEQYF

j_gene: TRBJ2-7
len: 14
v_gene: TRBV10-3
abundance: medium-sized
CDR3aa: CAISDLAGSYEQYF

j_gene: TRBJ2-1
len: 13
v_gene: TRBV28
abundance: medium-sized
CDR3aa: CASSFDRSNEQFF

j_gene: TRBJ2-1
len: 14
v_gene: TRBV19
abundance: many
CDR3aa: CASQGLASYNEQFF

j_gene: TRBJ2-3
len: 15
v_gene: TRBV11-3
abundance: many
CDR3aa: CASSLRGTNTDTQYF

j_gene: TRBJ1-1
len: 17
v_gene: TRBV21-1
abundance: once
CDR3aa: CASSKARTPGKGTEAFF

j_gene: TRBJ2-7
len: 14
v_gene: TRBV12-3/TRBV12-4
abundance: many
CDR3aa: CASRQGLGSYEQYF

j_gene: TRBJ1-6
len: 15
v_gene: TRBV11-2
abundance: many
CDR3aa: CASSLETGGNSPLHF

j_gene: TRBJ2-1
len: 16
v_gene: TRBV27
abundance: many
CDR3aa: CASSWYLSASYNEQFF

j_gene: TRBJ2-1
len: 12
v_gene: TRBV7-9
abundance: medium-sized
CDR3aa: CASSLSVNEQFF

j_gene: TRBJ2-7
len: 13
v_gene: TRBV18
abundance: NA
CDR3aa: CASSPRGGREQYF

j_gene: TRBJ2-5
len: 13
v_gene: TRBV25-1
abundance: many
CDR3aa: CASSRDGRETQYF

j_gene: TRBJ2-7
len: 15
v_gene: TRBV27
abundance: many
CDR3aa: CASSGIGTGPYEQYF

j_gene: TRBJ2-2
len: 15
v_gene: TRBV6-2/TRBV6-3
abundance: many
CDR3aa: CASTAAARGTGELFF

j_gene: TRBJ2-1
len: 16
v_gene: TRBV13
abundance: NA
CDR3aa: CASSQPGAGAYNEQFF

j_gene: TRBJ2-4
len: 14
v_gene: TRBV10-3
abundance: many
CDR3aa: CAISDRIAKNIQYF